The T cell receptor (beta chain) described here comes from a study of OX40 agonist ivuxolimab in advanced cancers. Study-wide context: Ivuxolimab, which targeted the costimulatory receptor OX40 (CD134), was an agonistic, fully human IgG2 monoclonal antibody. Intravenous ivuxolimab was administered to patients every 2 weeks at six dose levels: 0.01, 0.1, 0.3, 1.5, 3 and 10 mg/kg. Among the approximately 54 dose-escalation patients, roughly 20 had hepatocellular carcinoma, roughly 15 melanoma, 9 renal cell carcinoma and 9 head and neck cancer. In the dose-escalation cohort, 82.7% of patients were male, and the mean age was around 60 years, with a range of 23 to 79. Patients were allowed to have had prior anti-PD-1, anti-PD-L1 or anti-CTLA-4 therapy, and approximately 39% of the dose-escalation patients had been treated with checkpoint inhibitors. Partial responses occurred in three dose-escalation patients: two with cutaneous melanoma and one with hepatocellular carcinoma. The purpose of peripheral TCRbeta sequencing was to test whether ivuxolimab changed TCR sequence diversity and led to clonal T-cell expansion. The paper describes the monotherapy dose-escalation part (N = 52 patients) of the phase I trial of ivuxolimab.

For sequencing of the TCRbeta CDR3 region, genomic DNA was extracted from the sorted cells. TCRbeta CDR3 regions were sequenced using the immunoSEQ Assay. Entries here come from immuneACCESS through TCRdb and include only in-frame sequences with V and J called. Some clones fail to appear in such tables; in the studies checked, an unresolved V gene covers under half of the shortfall, and the cause of the remainder is unknown. The sample profile shows roughly 89,000 clones; around 90% of them were found once. The ten biggest clones cover 0.3% to 0.4% of the sample. Patients with autoimmune disease history or receiving systemic immunosuppression were excluded from the trial. Peripheral blood for TCR sequencing was drawn from every dose cohort at baseline, at cycle 4 day 1 and at cycle 7 day 1. Samples came from an open-label, multicenter, first-in-human phase I dose-escalation trial of ivuxolimab. The trial enrolled adults with locally advanced or metastatic head and neck squamous cell, hepatocellular, melanoma or renal cell carcinoma. Before TCR sequencing, CD4+ T cells and CD8+ T cells from peripheral blood were sorted into separate populations.

Overall results and qualifications from the work: Low levels of normalized T-cell clonal expansion were also seen in some nonresponding patients. In the 0.1-3.0 mg/kg groups, partial responders were among the patients with the lowest normalized peripheral clonal expansion, particularly in CD8+ T cells. The antigen specificity of the peripheral T cells that underwent clonal expansion was not determined. After ivuxolimab, expanded clones were on average more numerous among CD8+ T cells than among CD4+ T cells. At doses of 0.1 to 3.0 mg/kg, clonal expansion of both CD4+ and CD8+ T cells in blood was seen between baseline and week 6.

Note on this clone: Its antigen is currently not known. One base away there is no much larger clone; base qualities are not given.

The germline V gene specifies SGHTA as CDR1 and FQGNSA as CDR2. After removal of 5 bases from V and 7 bases from J, the junction retains 6 bases not matched to a gene. From its cysteine to its phenylalanine, the CDR3 spans 14 amino acids. The only DNA kept is the CDR3, 42 bases in frame from the first base. The chain is encoded by TRBV7-2 joined to TRBJ2-1; TRBD2 matches 9 bases in the middle. The receptor comes from an adult with an advanced solid tumor such as melanoma, head and neck, liver or kidney cancer. Specimen: CD4+ or CD8+ T cells sorted from blood, collected in a trial of the OX40 agonist ivuxolimab. The CDR3 reads as follows: CASSPLGLANEQFF. The DNA is TGTGCCAGCAGCCCCTTGGGACTAGCAAATGAGCAGTTCTTC.